What follows are 13 T cell receptor beta chains derived from one specimen sequenced in a study of identical twins listed by TCRdb under 2016. The library relied on 5' RACE. TCRdb shows the sequencer as Illumina HiSeq 2000. Using fastp trimming at Q25 and MiXCR clonotype assembly, TCRdb reanalyzed the public sequencing data and kept in-frame beta chains. Each entry merges the rows of one CDR3 protein and shows their most common DNA and genes. For this sample there are approximately 220,000 distinct CDR3 sequences; around 7.6% appear just once. Around 5% of the sample rests with the top ten. These data are also associated with another study on yellow fever vaccine responses in identical twins.

The sample was CD8+ T cells sorted from blood. The receptors originated from a woman in her late teens or twenties in good health.

In this sample, this clonotype turned up many times. The chain links TRBV20-1 to TRBJ2-1; unclear D gene. Germline loops: CDR1 DFQATT, CDR2 SNEGSKA (reference sequence). V was pared by 2 bases and J by 5 bases, with 10 bases between. The CDR3 covers 13 residues. CDR3 region: CSARRVDNNEQFF. Written as DNA, the CDR3 is TGCAGTGCTAGACGAGTAGATAACAATGAGCAGTTCTTC.

The sample holds many counts of this clonotype. This chain uses TRBV27 with TRBJ2-4; D might be TRBD1 or TRBD2, each matching 5 bases. V lost 3 bases and J lost 3, with 15 bases in between. Germline CDR1 is MNHEY and CDR2 is SMNVEV (reference sequence). The CDR3 is 16 amino acids. DNA for the CDR3: TGTGCCAGCAGTTTCATGTCAGGGACCGGCAAAAACATTCAGTACTTC. Translated, it gives CASSFMSGTGKNIQYF.

The gene calls are TRBV7-3 and TRBJ2-2, with 11 nucleotides matching TRBD1. With 7 bases clipped from V and 0 bases from J, the junction kept 10 bases outside the gene matches. Per the germline V gene, CDR1 is SGHTA and CDR2 is FQGTGA. There are 18 residues in the CDR3. The CDR3: CASIPGPGQGANTGELFF. The DNA of the CDR3 is TGTGCCAGCATCCCTGGTCCGGGACAGGGGGCGAACACCGGGGAGCTGTTTTTT.

This clonotype was observed a handful of times. The rearrangement joins TRBV4-1 to TRBJ2-2; D might be TRBD2 (6 bases). CDR1 and CDR2 from the germline V gene are MGHRA and YSYEKL. V lost 4 bases to trimming and J lost 0 bases, with 12 bases between them. The CDR3 runs 16 residues. The CDR3 bases are TGCGCCAGCAGCCCTGGCGGGACCTCGAACACCGGGGAGCTGTTTTTT. Translating gives CASSPGGTSNTGELFF.

This clonotype was detected many times. This chain links TRBV15 with TRBJ2-2; D gene uncertain. This CDR3 is built from 17 residues. The germline V gene has CDR1 LNHNV and CDR2 YYDKDF (reference sequence). Trimming left V 0 bases short and J 4 bases short, with 15 bases between. Here the CDR3 reads CATSRDLGTASTGELFF. The CDR3 DNA follows: TGTGCCACCAGCAGAGATTTGGGAACAGCGAGCACCGGGGAGCTGTTTTTT.

This clonotype was seen a few times. This CDR3 is CASSQYLRGGGNTDTQYF. CDR3 nucleotide sequence: TGCGCCAGCAGCCAATATCTCCGTGGGGGCGGTAACACAGATACGCAGTATTTT. V gene TRBV4-1 combines with J gene TRBJ2-3; tentatively, D is TRBD1 (6 bases). In germline, CDR1 is MGHRA, CDR2 YSYEKL. V lost 2 bases and J 2 bases, leaving 20 bases between the germline ends. The CDR3 runs to 18 residues.

This sequence joins TRBV6-5 and TRBJ2-7, with TRBD2 matching over 10 bases. Germline V lookup: CDR1 MNHEY, CDR2 SVGAGI. The CDR3 sequence is 17 residues long. The ends lost 0 bases at V and 1 base at J; junction bases unmatched: 6. The CDR3 region is CASSYSTWTSGSYEQYF. Here the CDR3 DNA reads TGTGCCAGCAGTTACTCGACTTGGACTAGCGGATCCTACGAGCAGTACTTC.

This clonotype was detected ten times or more. The chain recombines TRBV29-1 with TRBJ2-3; D might be TRBD2 (5 bases). CDR1 is SQVTM, CDR2 ANQGSEA, per germline. V lost 4 bases and J 4 bases, leaving 9 bases between the germline ends. The CDR3 is 12 residues long. The CDR3 protein is CSVVRGADTQYF. The CDR3 region has the DNA TGCAGCGTTGTCCGGGGTGCAGATACGCAGTATTTT.

This clonotype appeared a few times. This chain joins TRBV4-1 and TRBJ2-1; 7 positions match TRBD2. The J segment lost 7 bases and the V segment lost 0 bases, leaving 24 bases of the junction unmatched. This CDR3 contains 21 residues. The V gene's germline CDR1 is MGHRA and CDR2 YSYEKL. CDR3 protein: CASSQDPFLLYLAAPGNEQFF. CDR3 nucleotide sequence: TGCGCCAGCAGCCAAGATCCTTTCCTTCTCTATCTAGCGGCCCCTGGGAATGAGCAGTTCTTC.

This chain connects TRBV7-2 to TRBJ2-5, with D unresolved. The CDR3 is made up of 13 amino acids. Germline values: CDR1 SGHTA, CDR2 FQGNSA. V lost 2 bases to trimming and J lost 4 bases, with 8 bases between them. DNA for the CDR3: TGTGCCAGCAGCTTATACTTCTCAGAGACCCAGTACTTC. Amino acid sequence: CASSLYFSETQYF.

This clonotype has only a few counts. The chain is built from TRBV19 and TRBJ2-7; unclear D gene. Germline V gene lookup returns CDR1 LNHDA and CDR2 SQIVND (reference sequence). The V end was cut by 4 bases, the J end by 3 bases, with 4 bases between. This CDR3 contains 11 residues. In nucleotides, the CDR3 is TGTGCCAGTAGTAACGGCTACGAGCAGTACGTC. Translation gives CASSNGYEQYV.

This clonotype was detected many times. V usage is TRBV29-1 and J usage is TRBJ2-5; TRBD2 matches 9 bases. The CDR3 has 15 residues. The junction had 10 bases not matched to a gene; V was cut back by 5 bases and J by 3 bases. CDR1 SQVTM and CDR2 ANQGSEA come from the germline V gene. The CDR3 DNA reads TGCAGCGTTTCTATAGCGGGAGAGTCTGAAGAGACCCAGTACTTC. It translates to CSVSIAGESEETQYF.

In its sample, this clonotype was seen a few times. The genes are TRBV5-1 and TRBJ2-7; the match to TRBD2 covers 12 bases. The CDR3 is made up of 15 amino acids. Germline V CDR1 and CDR2: SGHRS, YFSETQ. Trimming removed 4 bases from V and 2 bases from J; junction bases left unmatched: 4. CDR3 DNA: TGCGCCAGCAGCCCGGGACTAGCGGGCACCTACGAGCAGTACTTC. Translated, it gives CASSPGLAGTYEQYF.